Following are 14 T cell receptor beta chains from one sample sequenced in a study of CD8 T cells in ankylosing spondylitis. MiXCR, run by TCRdb on the 5' RACE reads, gives a single entry per CDR3 protein. This sample yields approximately 400,000 distinct CDR3 sequences, of which 17% are seen a single time; 1% belongs to the top ten. Study findings and constraints: What appeared characteristic of ankylosing spondylitis blood was a TCR beta motif of fewer than ten highly homologous variants.

These receptors have no known antigen. The sequenced sample consisted of blood, either unsorted or a sorted T cell fraction (not recorded which). These receptors were taken from a male donor with ankylosing spondylitis.

This clonotype was found once. This chain joins TRBV5-1 and TRBJ2-1; 7 bases map to TRBD2. This CDR3 spans 15 amino acids. The germline CDR1 and CDR2 sequences are SGHRS and YFSETQ. The junction had 3 bases not matched to a gene; V was cut back by 0 bases and J by 3 bases. The CDR3 loop is CASSLASGYYNEQFF. The CDR3 DNA reads TGCGCCAGCAGCTTGGCTAGCGGATACTACAATGAGCAGTTCTTC.

The gene calls are TRBV3-1 and TRBJ1-1; a possible D gene is TRBD1 (6 bases). V gave up 5 bases and J gave up 3 bases, with 13 bases separating them. Germline V lookup: CDR1 LGHDT, CDR2 YNNKEL (reference sequence). This CDR3 region has 14 residues. CDR3 region: CASSSPRGHTEAFF. The CDR3, as DNA: TGTGCCAGCAGCTCCCCCAGGGGCCACACTGAAGCTTTCTTT.

The chain links TRBV20-1 to TRBJ2-7; TRBD1 or TRBD2 may be the D gene (6 bases each). Germline lookup yields CDR1 DFQATT and CDR2 SNEGSKA (reference sequence). This CDR3 region has 12 residues. V was pared by 6 bases and J by 1 base, with 10 bases between. The CDR3 sequence is CSASGASYEQYF. In nucleotides, the CDR3 is TGCAGTGCCTCGGGGGCATCCTACGAGCAGTACTTC.

The table lists this clonotype with a few counts. The gene calls are TRBV5-5 and TRBJ2-5; TRBD1 agrees at 7 bases. The germline gives CDR1 SGHKS, CDR2 YYEKEE (reference sequence). CDR3 length: 14 residues. V lost 4 bases to trimming and J lost 1 base; unmatched junction nucleotides: 4. CDR3 nucleotide sequence: TGTGCCAGCAGCGTGGGACAGATCCAAGAGACCCAGTACTTC. Translated: CASSVGQIQETQYF.

This clonotype was detected only a few times. V usage is TRBV12-3 or TRBV12-4 and J usage is TRBJ1-6; no firm D call. This CDR3 spans 13 amino acids. V dropped 7 bases and J dropped 8 bases, with 12 bases sitting between them. The CDR3 bases are TGTGCCAGCACCCTGACACTGTATTCACCCCTCCACTTT. Protein: CASTLTLYSPLHF.

This clonotype was found a few times. The rearrangement joins TRBV12-3 or TRBV12-4 to TRBJ2-4, with D unclear. Trimming stripped 5 bases from V and 8 bases from J, with 7 bases between. The CDR3 has 11 amino acids. CDR3 region: CASSKEDIQYF. The CDR3 DNA reads as TGTGCCAGCAGTAAAGAGGACATTCAGTACTTC.

This chain connects TRBV7-3 to TRBJ2-1; TRBD2 agrees at 10 bases. The CDR3 is 15 residues long. Trimming cost V 6 bases and J 10 bases; bases outside gene matches: 12. Germline values: CDR1 SGHTA, CDR2 FQGTGA. The CDR3: CASSRHTSGVGEQFF. In nucleotides, the CDR3 is TGTGCCAGCAGTCGACACACTAGCGGGGTTGGGGAGCAGTTCTTC.

This clonotype was observed a few times. CDR3 region: CSVRGTTEQYF. CDR3 DNA sequence: TGCAGCGTCCGGGGGACAACCGAGCAGTACTTC. The rearrangement links TRBV29-1 to TRBJ2-7, with D perhaps matching TRBD1 or TRBD2 (6 bases each). Trimming removed 6 bases from V and 6 bases from J, with 12 bases in between. Looked up from germline, CDR1 is SQVTM and CDR2 is ANQGSEA. The CDR3 loop spans 11 amino acids.

This clonotype was seen a few times. The chain links TRBV7-2 to TRBJ2-1, with 9 bases matching TRBD2. The CDR3 runs 18 residues. Germline V CDR1 and CDR2: SGHTA, FQGNSA. Trimming removed 0 bases from V and 7 bases from J; junction bases left unmatched: 13. The chain's CDR3 is CASSLAHDWREGHNEQFF. In DNA form, the CDR3 reads TGTGCCAGCAGCTTAGCCCATGACTGGCGGGAGGGCCATAATGAGCAGTTCTTC.

The table lists this clonotype with a count of one. The chain combines TRBV6-4 with TRBJ2-1; 7 nucleotides agree with TRBD2. V shed 4 bases, J shed 5 bases, and the junction held 14 bases outside the gene matches. CDR1 and CDR2 (germline): MRHNA, SNTAGT. CDR3 length: 17 amino acids. The CDR3 protein is CASSVLPSAGADNEQFF. The CDR3, as DNA: TGTGCCAGCAGTGTCCTTCCCTCGGCGGGAGCTGACAATGAGCAGTTCTTC.

The V and J genes are TRBV5-6 and TRBJ1-5, with D perhaps TRBD1 (5 bases). V gave up 0 bases and J gave up 2 bases, with 15 bases separating them. The CDR3 sequence is 17 residues long. Germline V gene sequence: CDR1 SGHDT, CDR2 YYEEEE. The CDR3 DNA follows: TGTGCCAGCAGCTTGGGGAAGGGGTGGATAGGCAATCAGCCCCAGCATTTT. This codes for CASSLGKGWIGNQPQHF.

In its sample, this clonotype was seen a few times. The CDR3 region has the DNA TGCGCCAGCAGCTTGGGGGAGCCGGGGACTGAAGCTTTCTTT. Translated: CASSLGEPGTEAFF. This chain uses TRBV5-1 with TRBJ1-1, with D uncertain. Trimming pared 0 bases from V and 5 bases from J, leaving 11 bases between. Germline CDR1 is SGHRS and CDR2 is YFSETQ. This CDR3 has 14 amino acids. The full variable domain, with the rest looked up from reference TRBV5-1 and TRBJ1-1, is KAGVTQTPRYLIKTRGQQVTLSCSPISGHRSVSWYQQTPGQGLQFLFEYFSETQRNKGNFPGRFSGRQFSNSRSEMNVSTLELGDSALYLCASSLGEPGTEAFFGQGTRLTVV.

This sequence joins TRBV5-1 and TRBJ2-1; TRBD1 matches 7 bases. Per the germline V gene, CDR1 is SGHRS and CDR2 is YFSETQ. V lost 5 bases and J lost 2; bases outside the gene matches: 4. This CDR3 contains 14 residues. The CDR3 protein is CASSRGQTYNEQFF. The DNA for the CDR3 is TGCGCCAGCAGTCGGGGACAGACCTACAATGAGCAGTTCTTC.

This clonotype has just a few counts. This chain joins TRBV25-1 and TRBJ1-2; weak D call: TRBD1 (6 bases). The germline CDR1 and CDR2 sequences are MGHDK and SYGVNS. V was clipped by 4 bases and J by 7 bases, with 16 bases between them. This CDR3 spans 14 amino acids. The CDR3 region has the DNA TGTGCCAGCAGTGTTAGGGGGAACAATGGTGGCTACACCTTC. This gives the protein CASSVRGNNGGYTF.